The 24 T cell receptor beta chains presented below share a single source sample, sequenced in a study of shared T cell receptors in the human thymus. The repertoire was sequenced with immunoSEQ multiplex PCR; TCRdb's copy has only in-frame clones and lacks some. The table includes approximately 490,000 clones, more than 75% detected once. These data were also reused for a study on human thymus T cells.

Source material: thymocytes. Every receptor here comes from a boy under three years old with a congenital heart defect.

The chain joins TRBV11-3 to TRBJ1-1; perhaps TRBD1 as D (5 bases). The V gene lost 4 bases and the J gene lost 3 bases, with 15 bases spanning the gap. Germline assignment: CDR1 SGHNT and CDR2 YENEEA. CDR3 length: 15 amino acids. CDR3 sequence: CASSSSGGKDTEAFF. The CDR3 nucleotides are TGTGCCAGCAGCTCCTCCGGGGGGAAGGACACTGAAGCTTTCTTT.

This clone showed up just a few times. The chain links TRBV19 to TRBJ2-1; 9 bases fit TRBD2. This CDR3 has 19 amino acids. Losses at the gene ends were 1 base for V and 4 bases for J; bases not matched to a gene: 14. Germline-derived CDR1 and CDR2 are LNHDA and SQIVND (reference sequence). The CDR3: CASSIGITLAGVGYNEQFF. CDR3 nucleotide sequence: TGTGCCAGTAGTATAGGTATAACTTTAGCGGGAGTTGGGTACAATGAGCAGTTCTTC.

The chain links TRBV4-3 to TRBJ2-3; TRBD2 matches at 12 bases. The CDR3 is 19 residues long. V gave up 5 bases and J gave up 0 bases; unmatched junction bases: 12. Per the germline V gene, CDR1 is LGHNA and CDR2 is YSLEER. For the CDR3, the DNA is TGCGCCAGCAGCACCAGGACTAGCGGGGTTCCCGTGAGCACAGATACGCAGTATTTT. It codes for CASSTRTSGVPVSTDTQYF.

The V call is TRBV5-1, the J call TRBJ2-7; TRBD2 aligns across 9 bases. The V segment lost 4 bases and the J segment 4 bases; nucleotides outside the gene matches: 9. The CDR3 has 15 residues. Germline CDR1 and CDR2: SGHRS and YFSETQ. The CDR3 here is CASSGRTSVQYEQYF. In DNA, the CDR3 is TGCGCCAGCAGCGGCCGGACTAGCGTCCAATACGAGCAGTACTTC.

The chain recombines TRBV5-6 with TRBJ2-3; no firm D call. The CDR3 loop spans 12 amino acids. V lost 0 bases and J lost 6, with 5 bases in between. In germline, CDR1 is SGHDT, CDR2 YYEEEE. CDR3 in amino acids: CASSLEADTQYF. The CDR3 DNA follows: TGTGCCAGCAGCTTGGAAGCCGATACGCAGTATTTT.

The CDR3 reads CASRGTGANYGYTF. CDR3 nucleotides: TGTGCCAGCAGAGGGACAGGGGCCAACTATGGCTACACCTTC. This rearrangement joins TRBV27 to TRBJ1-2; 10 bases align to TRBD1. The germline CDR1 and CDR2 sequences are MNHEY and SMNVEV (reference sequence). This CDR3 contains 14 residues. Losses at the gene ends were 6 bases for V and 2 bases for J; bases not matched to a gene: 3.

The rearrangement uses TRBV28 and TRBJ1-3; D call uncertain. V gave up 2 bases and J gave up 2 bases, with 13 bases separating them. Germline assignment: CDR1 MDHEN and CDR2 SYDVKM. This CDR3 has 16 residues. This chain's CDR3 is CASSLGSGLPGNTIYF. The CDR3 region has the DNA TGTGCCAGCAGTTTAGGTTCCGGTCTTCCTGGAAACACCATATATTTT. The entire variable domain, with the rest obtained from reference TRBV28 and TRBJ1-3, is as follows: DVKVTQSSRYLVKRTGEKVFLECVQDMDHENMFWYRQDPGLGLRLIYFSYDVKMKEKGDIPEGYSVSREKKERFSLILESASTNQTSMYLCASSLGSGLPGNTIYFGEGSWLTVV.

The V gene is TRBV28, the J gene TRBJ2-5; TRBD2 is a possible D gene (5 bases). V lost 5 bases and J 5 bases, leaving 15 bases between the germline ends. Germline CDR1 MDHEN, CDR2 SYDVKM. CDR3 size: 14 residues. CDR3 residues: CASSPGGLGETQYF. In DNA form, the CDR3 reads TGTGCCAGCAGTCCTGGAGGCTTGGGGGAGACCCAGTACTTC.

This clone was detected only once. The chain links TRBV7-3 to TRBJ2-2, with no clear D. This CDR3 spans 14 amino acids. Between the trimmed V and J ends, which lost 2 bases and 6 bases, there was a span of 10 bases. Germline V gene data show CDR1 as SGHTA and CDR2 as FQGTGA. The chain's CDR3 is CASSLGPLAGELFF. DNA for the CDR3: TGTGCCAGCAGCTTAGGGCCTCTTGCCGGGGAGCTGTTTTTT.

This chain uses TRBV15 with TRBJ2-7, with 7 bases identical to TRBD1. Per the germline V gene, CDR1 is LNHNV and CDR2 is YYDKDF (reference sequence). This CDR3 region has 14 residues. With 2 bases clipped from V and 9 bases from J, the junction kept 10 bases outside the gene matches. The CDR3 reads CATSRPPPRDRQYF. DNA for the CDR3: TGTGCCACCAGCAGACCTCCTCCTCGGGACAGGCAGTACTTC.

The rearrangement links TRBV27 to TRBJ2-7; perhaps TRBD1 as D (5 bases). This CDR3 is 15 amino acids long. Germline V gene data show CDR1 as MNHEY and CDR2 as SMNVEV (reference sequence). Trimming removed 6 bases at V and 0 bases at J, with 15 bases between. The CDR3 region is CASRTIPQGSYEQYF. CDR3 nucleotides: TGTGCCAGCAGGACCATACCCCAGGGCTCCTACGAGCAGTACTTC.

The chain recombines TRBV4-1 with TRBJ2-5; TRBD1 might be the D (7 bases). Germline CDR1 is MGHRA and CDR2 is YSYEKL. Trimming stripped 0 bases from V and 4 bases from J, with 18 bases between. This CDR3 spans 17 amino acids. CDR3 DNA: TGCGCCAGCAGCCAAGATCGGAAGGGGGCGCGGGGAGAGACCCAGTACTTC. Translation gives CASSQDRKGARGETQYF.

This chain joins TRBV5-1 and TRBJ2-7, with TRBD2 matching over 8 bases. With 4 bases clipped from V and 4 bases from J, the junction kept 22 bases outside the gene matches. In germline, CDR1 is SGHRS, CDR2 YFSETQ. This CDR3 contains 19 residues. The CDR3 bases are TGCGCCAGCAGCCCACCGCGCAGCGGGGGTAGTAGGCCCCTTTACGAGCAGTACTTC. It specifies CASSPPRSGGSRPLYEQYF.

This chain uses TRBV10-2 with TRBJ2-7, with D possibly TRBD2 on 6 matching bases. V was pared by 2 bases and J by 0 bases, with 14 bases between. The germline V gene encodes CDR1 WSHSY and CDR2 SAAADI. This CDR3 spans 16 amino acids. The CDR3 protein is CASSEGSGRSSYEQYF. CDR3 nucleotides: TGCGCCAGCAGTGAGGGTAGTGGGAGGAGCTCCTACGAGCAGTACTTC.

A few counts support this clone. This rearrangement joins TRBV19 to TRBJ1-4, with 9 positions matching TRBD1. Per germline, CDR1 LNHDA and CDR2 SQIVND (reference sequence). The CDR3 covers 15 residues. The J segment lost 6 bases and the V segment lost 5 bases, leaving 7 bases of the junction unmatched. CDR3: CASSQGDRDHEKLFF. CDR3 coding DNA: TGTGCCAGTAGTCAGGGGGACAGGGACCATGAAAAACTGTTTTTT.

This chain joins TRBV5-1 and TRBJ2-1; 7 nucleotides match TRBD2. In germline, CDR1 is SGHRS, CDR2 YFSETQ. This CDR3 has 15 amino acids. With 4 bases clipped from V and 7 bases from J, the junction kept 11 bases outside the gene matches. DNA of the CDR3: TGCGCCAGCAGCCTACGGGCGGGAGTGGAAAATGAGCAGTTCTTC. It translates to CASSLRAGVENEQFF.

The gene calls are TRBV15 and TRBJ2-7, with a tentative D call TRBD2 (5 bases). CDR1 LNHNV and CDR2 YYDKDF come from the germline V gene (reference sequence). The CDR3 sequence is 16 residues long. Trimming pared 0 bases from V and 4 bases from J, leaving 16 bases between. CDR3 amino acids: CATSRDRQEEEYEQYF. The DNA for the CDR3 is TGTGCCACCAGCAGAGATAGGCAGGAGGAGGAATACGAGCAGTACTTC. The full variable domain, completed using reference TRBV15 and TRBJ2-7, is DAMVIQNPRYQVTQFGKPVTLSCSQTLNHNVMYWYQQKSSQAPKLLFHYYDKDFNNEADTPDNFQSRRPNTSFCFLDIRSPGLGDTAMYLCATSRDRQEEEYEQYFGPGTRLTVT.

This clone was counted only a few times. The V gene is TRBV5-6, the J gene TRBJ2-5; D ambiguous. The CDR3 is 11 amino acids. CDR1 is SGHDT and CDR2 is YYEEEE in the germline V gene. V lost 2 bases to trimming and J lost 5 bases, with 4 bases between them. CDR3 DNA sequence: TGTGCCAGCAGCTTCGAGGAGACCCAGTACTTC. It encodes CASSFEETQYF.

CDR3 DNA sequence: TGTGCCAGCACCCTCCGGCTAGCGGGAAATGGGGCCAACGTCCTGACTTTC. Protein: CASTLRLAGNGANVLTF. V and J are TRBV27 and TRBJ2-6; 9 bases align to TRBD2. This CDR3 region has 17 residues. J gave up 3 bases and V 7 bases, and 10 bases lay outside the gene matches. CDR1 MNHEY and CDR2 SMNVEV come from the germline V gene (reference sequence).

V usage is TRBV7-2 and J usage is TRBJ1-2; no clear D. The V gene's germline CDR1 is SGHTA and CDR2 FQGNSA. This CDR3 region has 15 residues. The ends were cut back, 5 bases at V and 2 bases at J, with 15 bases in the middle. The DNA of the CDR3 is TGTGCCAGCAGCCCTACGTCGAGAACCAACTATGGCTACACCTTC. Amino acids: CASSPTSRTNYGYTF.

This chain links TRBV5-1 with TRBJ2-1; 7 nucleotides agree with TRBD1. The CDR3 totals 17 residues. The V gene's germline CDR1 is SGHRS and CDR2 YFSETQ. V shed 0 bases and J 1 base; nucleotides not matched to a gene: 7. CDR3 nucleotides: TGCGCCAGCAGCTTGGCTGAGAGGGGGCTATCCTACAATGAGCAGTTCTTC. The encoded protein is CASSLAERGLSYNEQFF.

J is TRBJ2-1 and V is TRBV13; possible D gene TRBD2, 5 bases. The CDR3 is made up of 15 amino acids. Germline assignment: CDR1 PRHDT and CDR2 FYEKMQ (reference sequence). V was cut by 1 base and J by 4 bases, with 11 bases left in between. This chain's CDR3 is CASSLVIAPYNEQFF. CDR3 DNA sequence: TGTGCCAGCAGCTTAGTGATAGCGCCTTACAATGAGCAGTTCTTC.

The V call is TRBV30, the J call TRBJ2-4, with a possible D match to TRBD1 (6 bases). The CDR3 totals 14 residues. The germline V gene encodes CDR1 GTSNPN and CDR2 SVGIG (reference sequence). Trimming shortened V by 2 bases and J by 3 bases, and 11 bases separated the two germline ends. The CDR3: CAWSQGKVKNIQYF. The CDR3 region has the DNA TGTGCCTGGAGTCAGGGGAAGGTCAAAAACATTCAGTACTTC.

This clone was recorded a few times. CDR3 sequence: CASSSGGETQYF. CDR3 sequence (DNA): TGTGCCAGCAGTTCGGGGGGAGAGACCCAGTACTTC. V usage is TRBV27 and J usage is TRBJ2-5; 7 nucleotides match TRBD2. Germline assignment: CDR1 MNHEY and CDR2 SMNVEV (reference sequence). Trimming removed 4 bases from V and 4 bases from J; junction bases left unmatched: 0. This CDR3 contains 12 residues.